Listed here is a single T cell receptor beta chain. This sample was taken from a study of CD8+ T cells in alopecia areata. RNA was isolated and reverse transcribed to cDNA, the sequencing template. Method: immunoSEQ multiplex PCR; TCRdb's copy keeps in-frame clones and lacks some. The sample has around 270,000 clones, 55% to 75% seen once. Treatment indicated: oral pan-JAK inhibitor, 5-10 mg twice daily. CDR1 SGHTA and CDR2 FQGNSA come from the germline V gene. Trimming removed 3 bases from V and 4 bases from J, with 10 bases in between. The length of the CDR3 is 14 residues. Source: CD4+ T cells sorted from blood, taken at week 24, from a patient treated with tofacitinib. The chain has TRBV7-2 and TRBJ2-1; a possible D gene is TRBD1 (5 bases). The clonotype originates from a human donor with alopecia areata. The CDR3 loop is CASSFQGLYNEQFF. The CDR3 nucleotides are TGTGCCAGCAGCTTCCAGGGTCTTTACAATGAGCAGTTCTTC.